This T cell receptor beta chain came from a study of blood T cell repertoires in COVID-19. Germline V CDR1 and CDR2: MGHDK, SYGVNS. V gave up 3 bases and J gave up 6 bases, with 6 bases separating them. The CDR3 runs to 12 residues. Sequencing was performed with immunoSEQ multiplex PCR; in TCRdb, only in-frame clones are kept and a portion is missing. The sample records some 380,000 clones, nearly 90% being singletons. The specimen sequenced was PBMCs or T cells enriched from blood (not recorded which). The J gene is TRBJ1-5, the V gene TRBV25-1; D gene uncertain. The origin of this receptor is a woman in her thirties or forties with acute COVID-19. CDR3 sequence reads: CASSDGVQPQHF. The DNA for the CDR3 is TGTGCCAGCAGTGATGGAGTTCAGCCCCAGCATTTT.